This passage covers 13 T cell receptor beta chains from one sample sequenced in a study of vaccination and CD4 T cells after COVID-19. Their antigen targets remain unknown. CD4+ T cells that had been cultured provided DNA sequenced with the Oncomine TCR Beta short-read assay. TCRdb redid the calling of the PCR reads with MiXCR, one entry per CDR3 protein. The repertoire includes some 19,000 distinct CDR3 sequences, 49% of them detected once, and approximately 4% sits in the top ten. The treatment denotes: roughly 10-day PBMC culture with coronavirus spike peptide pools or control peptides (ViraFEST assay). Material for sequencing was CD4+ T cells from blood, cultured in vitro. These receptors were collected from a human donor who had recovered from COVID-19.

The CDR3 is CASSLLAGTQETQYF. The DNA for the CDR3 is TGTGCCAGCAGCTTACTAGCCGGGACCCAAGAGACCCAGTACTTC. The chain uses TRBV7-8 and TRBJ2-5; D tentatively reads TRBD1 or TRBD2 (5 bases each). The V gene's germline CDR1 is SGHVS and CDR2 FQNEAQ. The CDR3 length is 15 residues. V lost 2 bases and J lost 1, with 11 bases in between. Full variable domain (remainder filled in from reference TRBV7-8 and TRBJ2-5): GAGVSQSPRYKVAKRGQDVALRCDPISGHVSLFWYQQALGQGPEFLTYFQNEAQLDKSGLPSDRFFAERPEGSVSTLKIQRTQQEDSAVYLCASSLLAGTQETQYFGPGTRLLVL.

This clonotype was recorded a few times. The chain combines TRBV7-6 with TRBJ1-6, with 10 bases aligning to TRBD1. V gave up 3 bases and J gave up 8 bases; unmatched junction bases: 7. Per the germline V gene, CDR1 is SGHVS and CDR2 is FNYEAQ. This CDR3 contains 16 residues. CDR3: CASSLAPGQGYSPLHF. CDR3 coding DNA: TGTGCCAGCAGCTTGGCGCCGGGACAGGGGTATTCACCCCTCCACTTT. The full variable domain, completed using reference TRBV7-6 and TRBJ1-6, is GAGVSQSPRYKVTKRGQDVALRCDPISGHVSLYWYRQALGQGPEFLTYFNYEAQQDKSGLPNDRFSAERPEGSISTLTIQRTEQRDSAMYRCASSLAPGQGYSPLHFGNGTRLTVT.

The gene calls are TRBV4-1 and TRBJ1-2; 7 nucleotides match TRBD1. V shed 2 bases, J shed 4 bases, and the junction held 7 bases outside the gene matches. Germline CDR1 and CDR2: MGHRA and YSYEKL. The CDR3 consists of 15 residues. Written as DNA, the CDR3 is TGCGCCAGCAGCCAACCGGGGGACAGCTCCTATGGCTACACCTTC. Encoded protein: CASSQPGDSSYGYTF.

The chain carries TRBV28 and TRBJ1-1, with 8 bases lining up with TRBD1. V was pared by 6 bases and J by 3 bases, with 9 bases of the junction left unmatched. The CDR3 loop spans 15 amino acids. Germline-derived CDR1 and CDR2 are MDHEN and SYDVKM. CDR3: CASSRDRTLDTEAFF. Here the CDR3 DNA reads TGTGCCAGCAGCCGGGACAGGACTCTGGACACTGAAGCTTTCTTT.

The rearrangement links TRBV6-1 to TRBJ1-1, with 8 bases lining up with TRBD1. CDR3 length equals 14 residues. With 4 bases clipped from V and 4 bases from J, the junction kept 5 bases outside the gene matches. In germline, CDR1 is MNHNS, CDR2 SASEGT. The chain's CDR3 is CASSAGGAPTEAFF. In nucleotides, the CDR3 is TGTGCCAGCAGTGCAGGGGGCGCGCCCACTGAAGCTTTCTTT.

The chain recombines TRBV11-3 with TRBJ1-1, with 7 bases aligning to TRBD1. V gave up 0 bases and J gave up 6 bases; unmatched junction bases: 7. The CDR3 loop spans 15 amino acids. Germline V gene sequence: CDR1 SGHNT, CDR2 YENEEA. The CDR3 DNA reads as TGTGCCAGCAGCTTAGAACAGGGGCGCAACTCTGAAGCTTTCTTT. This gives the protein CASSLEQGRNSEAFF.

The chain links TRBV2 to TRBJ2-5; D may be TRBD1 (5 bases). The CDR3 extends over 18 amino acids. The ends were cut back, 0 bases at V and 5 bases at J, with 22 bases in the middle. Per germline, CDR1 SNHLY and CDR2 FYNNEI. The DNA for the CDR3 is TGTGCCAGCAGTGAAGCATTCGGCAGGGTTCTTCCTAGGGAGACCCAGTACTTC. This codes for CASSEAFGRVLPRETQYF. The whole variable domain, filled in from reference TRBV2 and TRBJ2-5, reads EPEVTQTPSHQVTQMGQEVILRCVPISNHLYFYWYRQILGQKVEFLVSFYNNEISEKSEIFDDQFSVERPDGSNFTLKIRSTKLEDSAMYFCASSEAFGRVLPRETQYFGPGTRLLVL.

The chain has TRBV6-1 and TRBJ1-2; D not resolved. The CDR3 loop spans 12 amino acids. V shed 7 bases and J shed 2 bases, with 8 bases lying between them. Germline CDR1 is MNHNS and CDR2 is SASEGT. This CDR3 is CASKAPNYGYTF. The DNA of the CDR3 is TGTGCCAGCAAGGCACCGAACTATGGCTACACCTTC.

This chain connects TRBV6-1 to TRBJ1-3, with TRBD1 as a possible D gene (5 bases). The CDR3 runs 14 residues. V lost 7 bases, J lost 2 bases, and 12 bases lay in between. The germline V gene has CDR1 MNHNS and CDR2 SASEGT. The CDR3: CASTKGRTGNTIYF. The CDR3 coding sequence is TGTGCCAGCACTAAGGGGCGCACTGGAAACACCATATATTTT.

The V call is TRBV11-2, the J call TRBJ1-1, with D perhaps matching TRBD1 (5 bases). Germline assignment: CDR1 SGHAT and CDR2 FQNNGV. The CDR3 consists of 15 residues. V gave up 5 bases and J gave up 4 bases, with 17 bases separating them. As DNA, the CDR3 is TGTGCCAGCAGCCGCCAGATCCAGGGTCGCACTGAAGCTTTCTTT. It encodes CASSRQIQGRTEAFF.

The genes are TRBV25-1 and TRBJ2-5; the D is unclear. V shed 7 bases and J shed 5 bases, with 8 bases lying between them. The germline CDR1 and CDR2 sequences are MGHDK and SYGVNS. The CDR3 has 11 amino acids. The CDR3 nucleotides are TGTGCCAGCACGGTTGGTGAGACCCAGTACTTC. Amino acid sequence: CASTVGETQYF.

V usage is TRBV11-1 and J usage is TRBJ1-1; D is unclear. This CDR3 contains 14 residues. The V and J ends lost 2 bases and 1 base respectively, with 8 bases between them. From germline, CDR1 is SGHAT and CDR2 FQDESV (reference sequence). CDR3 amino acids: CASSLLAGNTEAFF. CDR3 nucleotides: TGTGCCAGCAGCTTACTGGCCGGGAACACTGAAGCTTTCTTT.

The chain has TRBV11-2 and TRBJ2-1; TRBD1 or TRBD2 may be the D gene (6 bases each). CDR1 is SGHAT, CDR2 FQNNGV, per germline. The CDR3 runs 17 residues. Between the trimmed V and J ends, which lost 4 bases and 2 bases, there was a span of 18 bases. The CDR3 coding sequence is TGTGCCAGCAGCTCAGGAGGGGGGCGCCCACCCTACAATGAGCAGTTCTTC. Its translation is CASSSGGGRPPYNEQFF.